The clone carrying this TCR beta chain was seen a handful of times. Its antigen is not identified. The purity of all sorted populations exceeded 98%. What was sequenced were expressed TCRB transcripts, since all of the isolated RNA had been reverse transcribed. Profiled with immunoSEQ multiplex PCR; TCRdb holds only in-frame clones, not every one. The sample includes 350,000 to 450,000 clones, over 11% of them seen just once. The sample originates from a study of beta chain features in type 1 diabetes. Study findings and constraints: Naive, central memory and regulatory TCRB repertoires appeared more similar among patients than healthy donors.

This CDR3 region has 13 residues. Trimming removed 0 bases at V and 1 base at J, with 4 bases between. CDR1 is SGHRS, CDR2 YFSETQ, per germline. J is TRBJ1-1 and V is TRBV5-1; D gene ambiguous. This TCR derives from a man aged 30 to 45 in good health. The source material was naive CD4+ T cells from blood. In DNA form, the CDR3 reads TGCGCCAGCAGCTTGGGGGCGAACACTGAAGCTTTCTTT. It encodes CASSLGANTEAFF.